This T cell receptor beta chain was sequenced in a study of cytomegalovirus exposure and HLA in healthy donors. For the study at large: The roughly 700 first-cohort repertoires shared a platform with the 130 or so validation repertoires, as reported in a later analysis.

Sequencing used immunoSEQ multiplex PCR; TCRdb keeps in-frame clones, though not all of them. The sample records roughly 150,000 clones, just under 85% being singletons. CDR3 size: 15 residues. Germline V gene sequence: CDR1 SGDLS, CDR2 YYNGEE. J lost 6 bases, V lost 4 bases, and 8 bases had no gene match. The sample consisted of PBMCs. This TCR was sampled from a man younger than 45 in good health and CMV-seropositive. V gene TRBV9 combines with J gene TRBJ2-1; 9 nucleotides match TRBD1. The DNA for the CDR3 is TGTGCCAGCAGCCCCGACAGGGGGGCCCCCAATGAGCAGTTCTTC. The encoded protein is CASSPDRGAPNEQFF.